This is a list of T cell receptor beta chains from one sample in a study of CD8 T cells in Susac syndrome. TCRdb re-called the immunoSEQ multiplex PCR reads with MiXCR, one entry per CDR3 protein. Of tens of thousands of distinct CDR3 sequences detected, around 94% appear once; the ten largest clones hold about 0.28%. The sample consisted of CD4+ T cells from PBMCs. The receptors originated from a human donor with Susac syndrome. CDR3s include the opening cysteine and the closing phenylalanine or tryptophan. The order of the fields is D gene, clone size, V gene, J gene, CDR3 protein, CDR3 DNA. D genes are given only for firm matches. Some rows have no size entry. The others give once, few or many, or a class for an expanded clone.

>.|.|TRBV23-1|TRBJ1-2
CATLNRALPNYGYTF
TGCGCCACTCTAAACCGGGCCCTACCTAACTATGGCTACACCTTC
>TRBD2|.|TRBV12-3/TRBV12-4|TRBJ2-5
CASSSPGGKETQYF
TGTGCCAGCAGTTCCCCGGGAGGAAAGGAGACCCAGTACTTC
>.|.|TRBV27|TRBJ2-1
CASSFFVGGYTQFF
TGTGCCAGCAGTTTTTTCGTGGGGGGATACACGCAGTTCTTC
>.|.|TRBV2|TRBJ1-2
CASSPQGNYGYTF
TGTGCCAGCAGTCCTCAGGGAAACTATGGCTACACCTTC
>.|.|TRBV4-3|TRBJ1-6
CASSQDRAFPNSPLHF
TGCGCCAGCAGCCAAGATAGGGCGTTCCCCAATTCACCCCTCCACTTT
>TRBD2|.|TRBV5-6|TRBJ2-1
CASSLVFGTMGWDEQFF
TGTGCCAGCAGCTTGGTCTTTGGGACTATGGGCTGGGACGAGCAGTTCTTC
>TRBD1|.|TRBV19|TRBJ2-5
CASSPGRTGQETQYF
TGTGCCAGTAGCCCAGGACGGACAGGCCAAGAGACCCAGTACTTC
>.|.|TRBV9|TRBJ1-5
CASSVGYSNQPQHF
TGTGCCAGCAGCGTGGGGTATAGCAATCAGCCCCAGCATTTT
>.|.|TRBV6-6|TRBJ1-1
CASSYTGHNTEAFF
TGTGCCAGCAGTTATACGGGACATAACACTGAAGCTTTCTTT
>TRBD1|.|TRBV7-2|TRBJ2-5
CASSEPGQGSQETQYF
TGTGCCAGCAGCGAACCGGGACAGGGATCCCAAGAGACCCAGTACTTC
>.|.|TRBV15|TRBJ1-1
CATSREGGASSTEAFF
TGTGCCACCAGCAGAGAGGGGGGCGCGAGTAGCACTGAAGCTTTCTTT
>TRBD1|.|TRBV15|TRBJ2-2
CATSSDRASNTGELFF
TGTGCCACCAGCAGCGACAGGGCATCGAACACCGGGGAGCTGTTTTTT
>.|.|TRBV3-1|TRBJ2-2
CASSQISGELFF
TGTGCCAGCAGCCAAATCAGCGGGGAGCTGTTTTTT
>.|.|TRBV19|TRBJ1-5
CATSEGRDQPQHF
TGTGCCACCTCGGAGGGGAGGGATCAGCCCCAGCATTTT
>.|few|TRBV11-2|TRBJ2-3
CASSLSLGGVDTQYF
TGTGCCAGCAGCTTATCACTCGGGGGAGTGGATACGCAGTATTTT
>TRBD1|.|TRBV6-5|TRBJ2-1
CASSYWTGGMNEQFF
TGTGCCAGCAGTTACTGGACAGGGGGCATGAATGAGCAGTTCTTC
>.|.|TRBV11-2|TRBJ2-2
CASSPRGALGTGELFF
TGTGCCAGCAGCCCCCGGGGGGCCCTTGGGACCGGGGAGCTGTTTTTT
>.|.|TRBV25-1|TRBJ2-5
CASNVAGQETQYF
TGTGCCAGCAACGTGGCAGGGCAAGAGACCCAGTACTTC
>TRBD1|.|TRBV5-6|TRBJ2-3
CASRRTGVADTQYF
TGTGCCAGCAGGAGGACAGGGGTAGCAGATACGCAGTATTTT
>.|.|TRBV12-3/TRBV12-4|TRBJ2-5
CASSSPGETQYF
TGTGCCAGCAGTTCCCCCGGGGAGACCCAGTACTTC
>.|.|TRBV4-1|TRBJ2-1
CASSQSLNEQFF
TGCGCCAGCAGCCAATCCCTTAATGAGCAGTTCTTC
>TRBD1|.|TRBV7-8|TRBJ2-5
CASSIPGQGKETQYF
TGTGCCAGCAGCATCCCGGGACAGGGAAAAGAGACCCAGTACTTC
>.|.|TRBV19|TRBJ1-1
CASSSAFGANTEAFF
TGTGCCAGTAGTAGCGCGTTTGGGGCGAACACTGAAGCTTTCTTT
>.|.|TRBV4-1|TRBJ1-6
CASSQERGLQGNSPLHF
TGCGCCAGCAGCCAAGAGCGGGGTTTACAGGGAAATTCACCCCTCCACTTT
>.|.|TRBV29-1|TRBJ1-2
CSTDGRGYGYTF
TGCAGCACTGACGGGCGCGGGTATGGCTACACCTTC
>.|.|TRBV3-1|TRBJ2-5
CASSQDILREETQYF
TGTGCCAGCAGCCAAGATATACTGAGAGAGGAGACCCAGTACTTC
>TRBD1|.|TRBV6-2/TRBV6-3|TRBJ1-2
CASSYGVQGRWGYTF
TGTGCCAGCAGTTACGGCGTACAGGGGCGATGGGGCTACACCTTC
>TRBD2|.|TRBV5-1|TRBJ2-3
CASSLAPFGGSTDTQYF
TGCGCCAGCAGCTTGGCCCCCTTCGGGGGGAGCACAGATACGCAGTATTTT
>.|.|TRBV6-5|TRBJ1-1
CASSYGPEGAEAFF
TGTGCCAGCAGTTACGGGCCGGAGGGCGCTGAAGCTTTCTTT
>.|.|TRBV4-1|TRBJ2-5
CASSQDPGGGAGETQYF
TGCGCCAGCAGCCAAGATCCGGGAGGGGGCGCAGGAGAGACCCAGTACTTC
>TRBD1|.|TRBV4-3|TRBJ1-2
CASSQDRGIDGYTF
TGCGCCAGCAGCCAAGACAGGGGGATCGATGGCTACACCTTC
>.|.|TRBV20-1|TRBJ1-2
CSAPTPSNYGYTF
TGCAGTGCTCCGACACCTTCCAACTATGGCTACACCTTC
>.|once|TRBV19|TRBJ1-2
CASTKPGGQWGYTF
TGTGCCAGTACCAAACCGGGCGGACAATGGGGCTACACCTTC
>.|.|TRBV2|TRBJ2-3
CANSPGTDTQYF
TGTGCCAACTCACCGGGCACAGATACGCAGTATTTT
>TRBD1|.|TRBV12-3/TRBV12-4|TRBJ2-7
CASSARQGLSDEQYF
TGTGCCAGCAGTGCGCGACAGGGCCTGTCGGACGAGCAGTACTTC
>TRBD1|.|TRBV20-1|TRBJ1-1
CSASLDRGNEAFF
TGCAGTGCCAGTCTGGACAGGGGGAATGAAGCTTTCTTT
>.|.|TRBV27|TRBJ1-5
CASSSGGNQPQHF
TGTGCCAGCAGTTCTGGTGGAAATCAGCCCCAGCATTTT
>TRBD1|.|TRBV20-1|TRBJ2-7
CSARDGTGPKEQYF
TGCAGTGCTAGAGATGGGACAGGGCCGAAAGAGCAGTACTTC
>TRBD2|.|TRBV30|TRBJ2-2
CAWSYGRLAGAGNTGELLF
TGTGCCTGGAGCTATGGGAGACTAGCGGGGGCCGGAAACACCGGGGAGCTGCTTTTT
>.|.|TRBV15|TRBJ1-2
CATSRDLDGGYTF
TGTGCCACCAGCAGAGATCTGGACGGTGGCTACACCTTC
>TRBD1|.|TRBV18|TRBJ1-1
CASSTGQGEAFF
TGTGCCAGCTCAACCGGACAGGGCGAAGCTTTCTTT
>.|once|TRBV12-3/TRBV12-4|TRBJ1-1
CASLGEGEAFF
TGTGCCAGCCTCGGGGAGGGGGAAGCTTTCTTT
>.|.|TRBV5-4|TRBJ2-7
CASSLGSGEQYF
TGTGCCAGCAGCTTGGGATCGGGAGAGCAGTACTTC
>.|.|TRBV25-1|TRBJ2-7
CASSRTGAYAQYF
TGTGCCAGCAGTCGGACGGGTGCCTACGCGCAGTACTTC
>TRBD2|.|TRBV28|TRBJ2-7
CASSPPVAGGYEQYF
TGTGCCAGCAGTCCGCCGGTAGCGGGAGGCTACGAGCAGTACTTC
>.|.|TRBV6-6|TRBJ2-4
CASRTDAKNIQYF
TGTGCCAGCAGGACAGACGCCAAAAACATTCAGTACTTC
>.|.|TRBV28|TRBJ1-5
CASSYRPGTNQPQHF
TGTGCCAGCAGTTATCGCCCAGGGACGAATCAGCCCCAGCATTTT
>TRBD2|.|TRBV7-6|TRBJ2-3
CASSLAEATDTQYF
TGTGCCAGCAGTCTAGCGGAAGCCACAGATACGCAGTATTTT
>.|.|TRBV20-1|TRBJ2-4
CSAREAGPKNIQYF
TGCAGTGCTAGAGAGGCAGGGCCCAAAAACATTCAGTACTTC
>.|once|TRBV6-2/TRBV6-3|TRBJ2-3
CASSERLGTYTQYF
TGTGCCAGCAGTGAGCGACTTGGGACGTATACGCAGTATTTT
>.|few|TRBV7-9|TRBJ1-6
CASSLDGSSYNSPLHF
TGTGCCAGCAGCTTGGACGGGAGCTCCTATAATTCACCCCTCCACTTT
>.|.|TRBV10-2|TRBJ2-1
CASSESGPTYNEQFF
TGCGCCAGCAGTGAATCAGGCCCCACCTACAATGAGCAGTTCTTC
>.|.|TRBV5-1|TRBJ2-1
CASSLIQISYNEQFF
TGCGCCAGCAGCTTGATACAGATCTCCTACAATGAGCAGTTCTTC
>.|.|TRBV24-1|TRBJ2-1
CATSDYVGGLNNEQFF
TGTGCCACCAGTGATTACGTGGGGGGGCTGAACAATGAGCAGTTCTTC
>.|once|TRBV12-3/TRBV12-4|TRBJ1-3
CASSLGGRRAIYF
TGTGCCAGCAGTTTAGGGGGACGCAGAGCCATATATTTT
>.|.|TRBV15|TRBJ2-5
CATSRGPGETQYF
TGTGCCACCAGCAGAGGACCCGGGGAGACCCAGTACTTC
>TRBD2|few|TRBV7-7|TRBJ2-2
CASRRGGTGELFF
TGTGCTAGCAGACGCGGGGGGACCGGGGAGCTGTTTTTT
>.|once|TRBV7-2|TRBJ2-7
CASSFQTGRLGEQYF
TGTGCCAGCAGCTTTCAGACAGGCCGCCTAGGAGAGCAGTACTTC
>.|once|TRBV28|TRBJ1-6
CASYGARGSPLHF
TGTGCCAGCTACGGCGCCCGAGGATCACCCCTCCACTTT